The sample holds many counts of the clone carrying this T cell receptor beta chain. Its matching antigen is unknown. Uncontrolled infection, other autoimmune disease, pregnancy and lactation each barred patients from inclusion. The blood was taken when hyperthyroidism was first diagnosed, before any ophthalmopathy symptoms showed up. Researchers amplified the TCR beta CDR3 regions from RNA transcripts. The TCR CDR3 was amplified in a first-round RT-PCR using the HTBI primer set. One entry per CDR3 protein, called by TCRdb with MiXCR from the multiplex PCR reads. The data show nearly 600,000 distinct CDR3 sequences, approximately 15% seen once. The data belong to a study of T cells in Graves' hyperthyroidism and ophthalmopathy. Study conclusions and caveats: Stable hyperthyroidism was told apart from ophthalmopathy by a model built on 13 V-J features. It was a median approximately 6.9 months before onset that the model predicted ophthalmopathy.

The germline V gene encodes CDR1 SGHAT and CDR2 FQNNGV. The CDR3 length is 18 residues. Trimming shortened V by 4 bases and J by 2 bases, and 18 bases separated the two germline ends. Input material: blood. This receptor was obtained from a woman aged 25 to 39 with Graves' hyperthyroidism that later progressed to Graves' ophthalmopathy. V and J are TRBV11-2 and TRBJ2-6; D possibly matches TRBD1 or TRBD2 (5 bases each). The CDR3 reads CASSSLLQGEAGANVLTF. DNA for the CDR3: TGTGCCAGCAGCTCCTTGCTGCAGGGAGAGGCTGGGGCCAACGTCCTGACTTTC.